This T cell receptor beta chain was documented in a study of cytomegalovirus exposure and HLA in healthy donors. Findings of the study overall: In the 120 validation repertoires, approximately 94% of cluster scores exceeded 0, per a later analysis.

The roughly 120-subject validation cohort, separate from the approximately 630-subject first cohort, included the donors. The V gene lost 3 bases and the J gene lost 1 base, with 9 bases spanning the gap. Per germline, CDR1 MNHEY and CDR2 SMNVEV (reference sequence). The CDR3 is 14 residues long. Concerning this clone: Its target is not known.

Using immunoSEQ multiplex PCR, the repertoire was profiled, and TCRdb retains in-frame clones only, with some absent. Of roughly 250,000 clones listed, 90% are singletons. The origin of this receptor is a woman aged 18-35 years in good health and CMV-seronegative. The sample consisted of PBMCs. V usage is TRBV27 and J usage is TRBJ1-2; D unclear. Here the CDR3 reads CASSFSEDNYGYTF. The CDR3 nucleotides are TGTGCCAGCAGTTTTTCAGAGGATAACTATGGCTACACCTTC.